The source of this T cell receptor beta chain is a study of chemoradiotherapy in HPV16-positive cancers. Study-level information: Two HPV16-positive patients' cells yielded candidate HPV-specific clones and common motifs.

This CDR3 is 12 amino acids long. The germline CDR1 and CDR2 sequences are LGHNA and YNFKEQ. Trimming removed 3 bases at V and 8 bases at J, with 8 bases between. Only in-frame clones appear in the TCRdb table, and some are missing; sequencing was by immunoSEQ multiplex PCR. The sample comprises some 1,000 clones, about three quarters of which are singletons, and around 15% rests with the top ten. This clone came up once. This chain links TRBV4-2 with TRBJ2-1, with a tentative D call TRBD2 (6 bases). The source was tumor tissue, collected from a patient who underwent chemoradiotherapy. This clonotype originated in a human donor with HPV-associated anogenital cancer. CDR3 sequence (DNA): TGTGCCAGCAGCCAGACTAGGGATGAGCAGTTCTTC. It translates to CASSQTRDEQFF.